The 23 T cell receptor delta chains reported below all come from one sample, sequenced in a study of gamma-delta T cells after stem cell transplantation. TCRdb fed the RT-PCR reads into CATT to redo clone calling. The sample records 7,000 or so delta-chain clones, 25% being singletons. Sequencing input: gamma-delta T cells. These receptors originate from a human donor. It is not recorded whose cells these are; they may come from a transplant donor.

A note on this clone: One base away lies a much larger clone, so this may be a sequencing read error. The same CDR3 also results from other DNA sequences found in this sample. The J gene is TRDJ1, the V gene TRDV2; 8 nucleotides line up with TRDD3. J was trimmed by 2 bases and V by 0 bases; bases with no gene match: 22. Germline CDR1 is GEAIGNYY and CDR2 is EKD. The CDR3 sequence is 21 residues long. CDR3 in DNA: TGTGCCTGTGACACCGTCCCCCATACTGGGGGGTACTCCTCCGGTACCGATAAACTCATCTTT. Translated, it gives CACDTVPHTGGYSSGTDKLIF.

Relative to its sample, this clone is medium-sized. This same CDR3 is encoded by further DNA sequences in the sample. V usage is TRDV2 and J usage is TRDJ1; 12 positions agree with TRDD3. In germline, CDR1 is GEAIGNYY, CDR2 EKD. V lost 4 bases and J lost 2; bases outside the gene matches: 22. This CDR3 comprises 21 residues. The CDR3 DNA reads as TGTGCCTGTGAAATACTGGGGGATACTTTACAAAAGCGAAAAAAGACCGATAAACTCATCTTT. It translates to CACEILGDTLQKRKKTDKLIF.

In this sample, this clone turned up a few times. The chain links TRDV1 to TRDJ1, with D tentatively TRDD3 (5 bases). Trimming took 0 bases from V and 0 from J, leaving 17 bases between them. This CDR3 is 18 amino acids long. CDR1 TSWWSYY and CDR2 QGS come from the germline V gene. The CDR3 protein is CALGELSVPGVYTDKLIF. CDR3 nucleotides: TGTGCTCTTGGGGAACTAAGCGTCCCGGGGGTTTACACCGATAAACTCATCTTT.

With regard to this clone: One end of the junction does not line up with germline, which may come from a read error. This sample also contains other DNA sequences that code for the same CDR3. The chain links TRDV2 to TRDJ3, with 8 positions matching TRDD3. The germline V gene has CDR1 GEAIGNYY and CDR2 EKD. The CDR3 has 24 residues. The CDR3 loop is CACDTAGSIWGMEGKSWDTRQMFF. The CDR3 DNA sequence: TGTGCCTGTGACACCGCCGGTTCTATTTGGGGGATGGAGGGAAAATCCTGGGACACTCGACAGATGTTTTTC.

Regarding this clone: The translation of this DNA and the TCRdb protein of a much larger clone differ at residue 5, probably owing to a read error; the protein shown here is translated from the DNA. The rearrangement links TRDV2 to TRDJ1, with 12 bases that match TRDD3. Trimming cost V 3 bases and J 6 bases; bases outside gene matches: 7. The V gene's germline CDR1 is GEAIGNYY and CDR2 EKD. The CDR3 consists of 15 residues. The CDR3 bases are TGTGCCTGTGACGCCTTACTGGGGGATACCAATAAACTCATCTTT. Its protein product is CACDALLGDTNKLIF.

The chain joins TRDV2 to TRDJ3; TRDD3 aligns across 10 bases. This CDR3 is built from 24 residues. Germline trimming cut 1 base from V and 3 bases from J; bases unmatched to any gene: 23. Germline V lookup: CDR1 GEAIGNYY, CDR2 EKD. CDR3 DNA: TGTGCCTGTGACACTGCTGGGGGATATCACACGAGTCGAGATGCCGGCTGGGACACCCGACAGATGTTTTTC. Its translation: CACDTAGGYHTSRDAGWDTRQMFF.

In this sample, this clone turned up a few times. This rearrangement joins TRDV1 to TRDJ1; 7 bases are a match to TRDD3. This CDR3 comprises 17 residues. Trimming removed 0 bases from V and 4 bases from J; junction bases left unmatched: 11. Germline V lookup: CDR1 TSWWSYY, CDR2 QGS. The CDR3 loop reads CALGELGLGRVHDKLIF. The DNA for the CDR3 is TGTGCTCTTGGGGAACTAGGACTGGGGAGAGTTCACGATAAACTCATCTTT.

As concerns this clone: A much bigger clone sits one base away, suggesting this may be a read error. This same CDR3 is encoded by further DNA sequences in the sample. This chain connects TRDV2 to TRDJ1; the match to TRDD3 covers 7 bases. V was clipped by 1 base and J by 5 bases; unmatched bases: 12. From germline, CDR1 is GEAIGNYY and CDR2 EKD. This CDR3 has 16 amino acids. The CDR3 sequence: CACDTLGTYSTDKLIF. As DNA, the CDR3 is TGTGCCTGTGACACACTGGGGACCTACTCCACTGATAAACTCATCTTT.

This clone has just a few counts. The chain links TRDV1 to TRDJ1, with TRDD3 matching 12 bases. CDR1 TSWWSYY and CDR2 QGS come from the germline V gene. V lost 0 bases, J lost 3 bases, and 14 bases stayed unmatched. The length of the CDR3 is 20 residues. This CDR3 reads CALGELKGWGTGGYSDKLIF. In DNA form, the CDR3 reads TGTGCTCTTGGGGAACTCAAAGGGTGGGGTACTGGGGGATACTCCGATAAACTCATCTTT.

The V and J genes are TRDV2 and TRDJ1; D is unclear. The CDR3 is 14 amino acids. Germline V CDR1 and CDR2: GEAIGNYY, EKD. The V end was cut by 0 bases, the J end by 5 bases, with 12 bases between. CDR3 sequence (DNA): TGTGCCTGTGACACCGTCGGTAGAAGGGATAAACTCATCTTT. Translation: CACDTVGRRDKLIF.

Points on this clone: A much larger clone lies one base from this, so it may be a read error. The chain employs TRDV2 and TRDJ1; 7 bases align to TRDD3. The V and J ends lost 3 bases and 0 bases, in that order; junction bases with no gene match: 30. Germline-derived CDR1 and CDR2 are GEAIGNYY and EKD. This CDR3 is 23 amino acids long. The CDR3 DNA reads as TGTGCCTGTGACCCGATCGGGGTACTGGAGGATACTCCCGATACTGGGGACACCGATAAACTCATCTTT. Its translation: CACDPIGVLEDTPDTGDTDKLIF.

This clone has a handful of counts. The V call is TRDV1, the J call TRDJ1; 7 bases fit TRDD3. CDR1 TSWWSYY and CDR2 QGS come from the germline V gene. V shed 1 base and J 0 bases; nucleotides not matched to a gene: 11. The CDR3 runs 18 residues. The CDR3 region has the DNA TGTGCTCTTGGGGAACATATTCGGCTGGGGGCCTACACCGATAAACTCATCTTT. Translation gives CALGEHIRLGAYTDKLIF.

This clone was seen only a few times. This chain uses TRDV2 with TRDJ1, with D maybe TRDD3 (6 bases). The CDR3 has 17 residues. The V gene's germline CDR1 is GEAIGNYY and CDR2 EKD. Trimming took 3 bases from V and 4 from J, leaving 23 bases between them. CDR3 sequence reads: CACDPIPDGGYDDKLIF. DNA for the CDR3: TGTGCCTGTGACCCCATCCCCGATGGGGGGTACGACGATAAACTCATCTTT.

The CDR3 nucleotides are TGTGCTCTTGGGGAACGACTCCTACTCTACTGGTGCGATAAACTCATCTTT. Its protein product is CALGERLLLYWCDKLIF. The J gene is TRDJ1, the V gene TRDV1; possible D gene TRDD2, 6 bases. V lost 1 base and J lost 4, with 19 bases in between. CDR1 is TSWWSYY, CDR2 QGS, per germline. This CDR3 region has 17 residues.

In this sample, this clone is medium-sized. V is TRDV2 and J is TRDJ3; no clear D. This CDR3 has 17 residues. CDR1 is GEAIGNYY and CDR2 is EKD in the germline V gene. Trimming took off 0 bases at V and 0 bases at J, with 8 bases between the two ends. The CDR3 is CACDTVEPSWDTRQMFF. CDR3 in DNA: TGTGCCTGTGACACCGTGGAGCCCTCCTGGGACACCCGACAGATGTTTTTC.

The chain is built from TRDV2 and TRDJ1; 9 bases match TRDD3. CDR3 length: 18 residues. Per the germline V gene, CDR1 is GEAIGNYY and CDR2 is EKD. V was pared by 4 bases and J by 0 bases, with 14 bases of the junction left unmatched. The chain's CDR3 is CACEGIRVESIHTDKLIF. CDR3 nucleotide sequence: TGTGCCTGTGAGGGGATACGCGTTGAGAGCATTCACACCGATAAACTCATCTTT.

The chain uses TRDV2 and TRDJ1; 9 nucleotides match TRDD3. The CDR3 sequence is 21 residues long. The germline CDR1 and CDR2 sequences are GEAIGNYY and EKD. J lost 0 bases, V lost 0 bases, and 19 bases had no gene match. Here the CDR3 DNA reads TGTGCCTGTGACACCGTAACCAGTATAGGACTGGGGGAAGAGTACACCGATAAACTCATCTTT. It yields the protein CACDTVTSIGLGEEYTDKLIF.

The chain combines TRDV1 with TRDJ1, with 8 bases identical to TRDD3. V gave up 2 bases and J gave up 2 bases; unmatched junction bases: 19. Per germline, CDR1 TSWWSYY and CDR2 QGS. There are 20 residues in the CDR3. The CDR3 region has the DNA TGTGCTCTTGGGGAAACCTATATTTCCCCGAAGGACTGGGGGACCGATAAACTCATCTTT. Its protein product is CALGETYISPKDWGTDKLIF.

This chain links TRDV2 with TRDJ3, with 13 bases that match TRDD3. Germline-derived CDR1 and CDR2 are GEAIGNYY and EKD. This CDR3 comprises 22 residues. V shed 4 bases, J shed 2 bases, and the junction held 16 bases outside the gene matches. Here the CDR3 reads CACDTLLGDTRASPWDTRQMFF. CDR3 in DNA: TGTGCCTGTGATACCCTACTGGGGGATACGCGCGCTTCCCCCTGGGACACCCGACAGATGTTTTTC.

By share, this clone ranks as medium-sized. The chain is built from TRDV2 and TRDJ1; D not certain. The CDR3 length is 15 residues. In germline, CDR1 is GEAIGNYY, CDR2 EKD. Deletions cut 0 bases from V and 0 bases from J, with 10 bases between. CDR3 sequence: CACDTVGLYTDKLIF. CDR3 bases: TGTGCCTGTGACACCGTGGGACTGTACACCGATAAACTCATCTTT.

In the case of this clone: A much larger clone differs by one base, so this may be a read error. This chain connects TRDV2 to TRDJ1; TRDD3 is a possible D gene (5 bases). V was clipped by 3 bases and J by 5 bases, with 21 bases between them. The germline V gene has CDR1 GEAIGNYY and CDR2 EKD. The CDR3 totals 16 residues. CDR3 bases: TGTGCCTGTGACGCCCTAGATCCGGGGGCCCTGGATAAACTCATCTTT. This gives the protein CACDALDPGALDKLIF.

This clone has just a few counts. The CDR3 DNA is TGTGCCTGTGACCCGCGTACTGGGGGACTGTACACCGATAAACTCATCTTT. This translates into CACDPRTGGLYTDKLIF. The V and J genes are TRDV2 and TRDJ1; 9 bases are a match to TRDD3. Germline V gives CDR1 GEAIGNYY, CDR2 EKD. This CDR3 has 17 amino acids. Trimming at V came to 3 bases and at J to 0 bases, leaving 10 bases not matched to a gene.

The chain has TRDV2 and TRDJ1, with 11 positions matching TRDD3. V gave up 3 bases and J gave up 0 bases; unmatched junction bases: 20. The V gene's germline CDR1 is GEAIGNYY and CDR2 EKD. This CDR3 has 21 residues. The DNA of the CDR3 is TGTGCCTGTGACGCCCTTGGTGTGGGGGGCTGGGGGATACTGTACACCGATAAACTCATCTTT. It encodes CACDALGVGGWGILYTDKLIF.